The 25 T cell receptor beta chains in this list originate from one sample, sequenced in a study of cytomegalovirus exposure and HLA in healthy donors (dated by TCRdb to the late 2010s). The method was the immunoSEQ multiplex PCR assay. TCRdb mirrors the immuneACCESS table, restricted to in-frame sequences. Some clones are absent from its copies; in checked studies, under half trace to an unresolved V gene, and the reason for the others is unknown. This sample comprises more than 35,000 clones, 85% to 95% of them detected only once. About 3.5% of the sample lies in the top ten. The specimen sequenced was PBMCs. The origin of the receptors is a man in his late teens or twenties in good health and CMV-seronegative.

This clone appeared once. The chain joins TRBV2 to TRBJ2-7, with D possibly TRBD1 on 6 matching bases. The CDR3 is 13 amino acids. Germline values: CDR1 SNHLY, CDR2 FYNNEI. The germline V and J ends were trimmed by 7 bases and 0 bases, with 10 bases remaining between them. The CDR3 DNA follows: TGTGCCAGCACTACAGGGACCTCCTACGAGCAGTACTTC. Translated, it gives CASTTGTSYEQYF.

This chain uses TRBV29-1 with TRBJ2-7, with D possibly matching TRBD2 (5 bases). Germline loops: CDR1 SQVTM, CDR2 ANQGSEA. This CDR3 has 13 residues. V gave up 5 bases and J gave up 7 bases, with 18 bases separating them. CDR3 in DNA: TGCAGCGTTTCCCTTCGGGTCGGCGGGGAGCAGTACTTC. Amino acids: CSVSLRVGGEQYF.

In DNA, the CDR3 is TGTGCCAGCACGTATGCGGGGAGCGGGGAGCTGTTTTTT. Translating it yields CASTYAGSGELFF. The V and J genes are TRBV2 and TRBJ2-2; TRBD2 might be the D (6 bases). Trimming left V 7 bases short and J 7 bases short, with 13 bases between. The germline gives CDR1 SNHLY, CDR2 FYNNEI. This CDR3 has 13 residues.

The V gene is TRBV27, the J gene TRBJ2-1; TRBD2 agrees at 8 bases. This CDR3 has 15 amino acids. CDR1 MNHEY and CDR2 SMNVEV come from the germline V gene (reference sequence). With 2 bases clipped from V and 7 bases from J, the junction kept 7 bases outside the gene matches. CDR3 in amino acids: CASSLAAGGRNEQFF. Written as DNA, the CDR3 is TGTGCCAGCAGTTTAGCCGCGGGGGGCAGGAATGAGCAGTTCTTC.

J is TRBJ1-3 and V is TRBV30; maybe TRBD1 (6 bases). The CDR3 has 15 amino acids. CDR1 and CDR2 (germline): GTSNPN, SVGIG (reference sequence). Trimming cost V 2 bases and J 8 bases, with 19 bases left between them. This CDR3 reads CAWSTSRTVVDTIYF. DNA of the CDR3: TGTGCCTGGAGTACCTCCAGGACAGTTGTTGACACCATATATTTT.

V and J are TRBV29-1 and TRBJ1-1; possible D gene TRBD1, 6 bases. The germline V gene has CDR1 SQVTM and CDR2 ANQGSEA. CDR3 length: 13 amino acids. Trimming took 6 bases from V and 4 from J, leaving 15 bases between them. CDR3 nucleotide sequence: TGCAGCGTAGCACAGGGATTGGGCACTGAAGCTTTCTTT. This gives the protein CSVAQGLGTEAFF.

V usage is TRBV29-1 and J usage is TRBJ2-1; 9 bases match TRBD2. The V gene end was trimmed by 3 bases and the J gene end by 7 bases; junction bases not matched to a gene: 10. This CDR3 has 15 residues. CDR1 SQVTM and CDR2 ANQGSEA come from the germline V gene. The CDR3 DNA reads TGCAGCGTTGACTTGGGGCTAGCGGGACGGAATGAGCAGTTCTTC. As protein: CSVDLGLAGRNEQFF.

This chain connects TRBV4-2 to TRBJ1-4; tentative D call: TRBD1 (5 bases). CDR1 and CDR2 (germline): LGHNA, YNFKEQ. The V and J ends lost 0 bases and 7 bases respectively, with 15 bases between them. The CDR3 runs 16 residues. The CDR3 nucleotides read TGTGCCAGCAGCCAAGAAATGAGTCTGGGGGGTGAAAAACTGTTTTTT. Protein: CASSQEMSLGGEKLFF.

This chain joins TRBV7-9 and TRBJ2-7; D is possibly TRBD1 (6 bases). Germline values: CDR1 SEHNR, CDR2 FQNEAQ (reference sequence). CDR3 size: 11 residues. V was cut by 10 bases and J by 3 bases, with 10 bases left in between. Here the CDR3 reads CATRQDYEQYF. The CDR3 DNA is TGTGCCACCCGACAGGACTACGAGCAGTACTTC.

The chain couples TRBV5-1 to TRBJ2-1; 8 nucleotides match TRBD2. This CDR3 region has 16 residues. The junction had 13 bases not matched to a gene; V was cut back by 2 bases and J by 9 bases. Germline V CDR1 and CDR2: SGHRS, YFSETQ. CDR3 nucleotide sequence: TGCGCCAGCAGCTTAACGCCGGGACTAGTGGGTGGTGAGCAGTTCTTC. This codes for CASSLTPGLVGGEQFF.

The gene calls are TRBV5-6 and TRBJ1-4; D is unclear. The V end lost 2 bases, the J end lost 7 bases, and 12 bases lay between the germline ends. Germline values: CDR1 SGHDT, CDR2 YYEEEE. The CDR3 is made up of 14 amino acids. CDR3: CASSFFGLGEKLFF. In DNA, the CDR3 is TGTGCCAGCAGCTTTTTCGGTCTCGGTGAAAAACTGTTTTTT.

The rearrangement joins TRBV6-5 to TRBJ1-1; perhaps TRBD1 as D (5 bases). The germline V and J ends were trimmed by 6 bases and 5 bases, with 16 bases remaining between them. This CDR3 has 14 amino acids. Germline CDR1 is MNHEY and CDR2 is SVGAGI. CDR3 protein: CASRNPGGGTEAFF. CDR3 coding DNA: TGTGCCAGCAGGAACCCGGGCGGGGGAACTGAAGCTTTCTTT.

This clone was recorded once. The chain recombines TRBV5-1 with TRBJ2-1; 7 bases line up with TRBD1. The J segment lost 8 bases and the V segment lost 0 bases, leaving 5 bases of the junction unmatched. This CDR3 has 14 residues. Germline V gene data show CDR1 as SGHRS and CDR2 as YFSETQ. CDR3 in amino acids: CASSLGQGRDEQFF. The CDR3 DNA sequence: TGCGCCAGCAGCTTGGGACAGGGAAGAGATGAGCAGTTCTTC. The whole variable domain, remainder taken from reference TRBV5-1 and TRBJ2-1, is KAGVTQTPRYLIKTRGQQVTLSCSPISGHRSVSWYQQTPGQGLQFLFEYFSETQRNKGNFPGRFSGRQFSNSRSEMNVSTLELGDSALYLCASSLGQGRDEQFFGPGTRLTVL.

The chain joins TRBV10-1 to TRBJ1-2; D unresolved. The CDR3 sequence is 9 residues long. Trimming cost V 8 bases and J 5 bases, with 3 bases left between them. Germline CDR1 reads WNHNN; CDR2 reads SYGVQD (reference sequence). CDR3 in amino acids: CASQYGYTF. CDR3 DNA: TGCGCCAGCCAGTATGGCTACACCTTC.

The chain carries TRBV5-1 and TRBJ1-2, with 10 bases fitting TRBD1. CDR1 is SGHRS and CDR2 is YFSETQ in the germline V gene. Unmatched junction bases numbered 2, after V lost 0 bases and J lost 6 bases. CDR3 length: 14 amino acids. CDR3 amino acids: CASSLGGTGDGYTF. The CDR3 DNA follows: TGCGCCAGCAGCTTGGGCGGGACAGGGGATGGCTACACCTTC. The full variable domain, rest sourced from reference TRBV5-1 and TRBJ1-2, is KAGVTQTPRYLIKTRGQQVTLSCSPISGHRSVSWYQQTPGQGLQFLFEYFSETQRNKGNFPGRFSGRQFSNSRSEMNVSTLELGDSALYLCASSLGGTGDGYTFGSGTRLTVV.

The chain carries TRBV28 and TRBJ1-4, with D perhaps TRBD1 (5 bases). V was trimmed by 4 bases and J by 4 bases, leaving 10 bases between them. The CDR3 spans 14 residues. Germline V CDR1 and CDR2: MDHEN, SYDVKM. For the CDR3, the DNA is TGTGCCAGCAGTTCCCCGACAGTTAATGAAAAACTGTTTTTT. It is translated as CASSSPTVNEKLFF.

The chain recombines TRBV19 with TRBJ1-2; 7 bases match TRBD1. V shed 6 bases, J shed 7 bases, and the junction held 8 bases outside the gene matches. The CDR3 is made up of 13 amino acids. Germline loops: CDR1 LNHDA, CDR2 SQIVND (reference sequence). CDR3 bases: TGTGCCAGTAGCCCTCAGGGGGAAGGTGGCTACACCTTC. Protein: CASSPQGEGGYTF.

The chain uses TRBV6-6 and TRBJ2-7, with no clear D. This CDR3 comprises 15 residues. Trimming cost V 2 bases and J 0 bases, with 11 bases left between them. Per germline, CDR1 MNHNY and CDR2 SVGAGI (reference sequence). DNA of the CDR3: TGTGCCAGCAGTTACGTAGCCGTGAGCTCCTACGAGCAGTACTTC. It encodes CASSYVAVSSYEQYF.

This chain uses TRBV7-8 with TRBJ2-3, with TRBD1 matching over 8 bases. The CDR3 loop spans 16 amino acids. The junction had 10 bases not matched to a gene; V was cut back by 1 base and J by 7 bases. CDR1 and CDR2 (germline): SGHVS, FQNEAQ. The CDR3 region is CASSLEGQGASHTQYF. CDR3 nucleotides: TGTGCCAGCAGCTTAGAAGGGCAGGGGGCTTCCCATACGCAGTATTTT.

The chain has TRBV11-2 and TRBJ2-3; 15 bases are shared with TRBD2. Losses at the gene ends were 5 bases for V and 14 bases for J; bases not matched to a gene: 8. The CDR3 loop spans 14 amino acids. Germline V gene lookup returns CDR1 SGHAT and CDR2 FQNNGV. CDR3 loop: CASSLRTSGGGRYF. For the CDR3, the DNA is TGTGCCAGCAGCCTGAGGACTAGCGGGGGGGGAAGGTATTTT.

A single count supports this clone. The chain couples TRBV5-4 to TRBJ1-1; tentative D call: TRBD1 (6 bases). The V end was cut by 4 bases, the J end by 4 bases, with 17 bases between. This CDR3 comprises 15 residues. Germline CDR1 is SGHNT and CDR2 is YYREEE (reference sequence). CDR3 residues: CASSPRGGISTEAFF. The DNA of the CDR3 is TGTGCCAGCAGCCCCAGAGGGGGTATTAGCACTGAAGCTTTCTTT.

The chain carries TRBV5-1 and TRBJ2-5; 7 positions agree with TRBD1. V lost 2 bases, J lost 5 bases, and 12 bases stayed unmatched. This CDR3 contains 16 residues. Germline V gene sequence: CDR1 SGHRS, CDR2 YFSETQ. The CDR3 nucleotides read TGCGCCAGCAGCTTCATAACAGGGGACGGCTTCGAGACCCAGTACTTC. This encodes CASSFITGDGFETQYF.

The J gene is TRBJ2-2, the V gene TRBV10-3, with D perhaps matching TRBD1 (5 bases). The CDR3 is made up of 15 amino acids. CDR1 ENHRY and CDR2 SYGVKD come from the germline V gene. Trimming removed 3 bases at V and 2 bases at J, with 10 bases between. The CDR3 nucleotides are TGTGCCATCAGTGACGACAGACTTAACACCGGGGAGCTGTTTTTT. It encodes CAISDDRLNTGELFF.

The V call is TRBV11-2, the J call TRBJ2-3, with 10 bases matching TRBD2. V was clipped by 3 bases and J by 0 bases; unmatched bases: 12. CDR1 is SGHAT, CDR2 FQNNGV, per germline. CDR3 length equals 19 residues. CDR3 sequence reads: CASSFLTASGSTSTDTQYF. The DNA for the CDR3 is TGTGCCAGCAGCTTTCTCACCGCTAGCGGGAGCACTAGCACAGATACGCAGTATTTT.

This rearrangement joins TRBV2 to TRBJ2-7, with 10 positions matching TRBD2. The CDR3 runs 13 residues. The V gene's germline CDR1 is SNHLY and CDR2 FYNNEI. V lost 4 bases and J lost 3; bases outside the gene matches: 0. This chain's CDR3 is CASSASGGYEQYF. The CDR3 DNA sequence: TGTGCCAGCAGTGCTAGCGGGGGCTACGAGCAGTACTTC. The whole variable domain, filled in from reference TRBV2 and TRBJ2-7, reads EPEVTQTPSHQVTQMGQEVILRCVPISNHLYFYWYRQILGQKVEFLVSFYNNEISEKSEIFDDQFSVERPDGSNFTLKIRSTKLEDSAMYFCASSASGGYEQYFGPGTRLTVT.